The clone carrying this TCR beta chain was counted many times. In the library, unique molecular identifiers were attached to individual cDNA molecules. TCRdb independently ran MiXCR on the RACE reads; one entry per CDR3 protein. The table lists about 55,000 distinct CDR3 sequences, about 10% of them singletons. CDR1 is SGHVS, CDR2 FQNEAQ, per germline. V was pared by 2 bases and J by 3 bases, with 28 bases between. The CDR3 has 21 residues. Time point defined: patch test 2, 6 weeks after DPC sensitization. As for treatment: therapeutic diphenylcyclopropenone sensitization with weekly scalp DPC. The sample belongs to a study of human T cells and chemical hapten exposure.

The source of this sequence is a woman aged 50 to 60 with alopecia areata. Some clones in this sample may be carry-over from other donors' samples. The rearrangement uses TRBV7-8 and TRBJ2-2; TRBD1 is a possible D gene (6 bases). The sequencing here drew on whole blood, taken in connection with sensitization to the hapten diphenylcyclopropenone (DPC). The DNA for the CDR3 is TGTGCCAGCAGCTTAAACGGCCCTCATGAGCCGGACAGTCGGGACACCGGGGAGCTGTTTTTT. It translates to CASSLNGPHEPDSRDTGELFF.